The clone carrying this T cell receptor beta chain has only one observation. The data derive from a study of control samples from healthy donors and cancer patients. Profiled with immunoSEQ multiplex PCR; TCRdb holds only in-frame clones, not every one. The data hold 400,000 to 450,000 clones, with approximately 90% observed a single time. CDR1 and CDR2 (germline): MNHEY, SVGEGT. Deletions cut 4 bases from V and 14 bases from J, with 9 bases between. CDR3 length equals 11 residues. The clonotype was recovered from a man aged 35 to 55 with head and neck cancer. Sequences were obtained from PBMCs. This chain links TRBV6-2 or TRBV6-3 with TRBJ1-6; D possibly corresponds to TRBD1 (5 bases). The CDR3 region is CASSSGTTLHF. DNA of the CDR3: TGTGCCAGCAGTTCAGGGACCACCCTCCACTTT.